This T cell receptor beta chain was identified during a study of T-cell reconstitution after alpha-beta-depleted transplantation in children (dated by TCRdb to the mid-2010s). Regarding the study in general: The study quantitatively tracked T-cell immune reconstitution after TCRalphabeta/CD19-depleted allogeneic hematopoietic cell transplantation in children using TCR repertoire profiling.

The germline V gene (reference sequence) gives CDR1 as LGHDT and CDR2 as YNNKEL. Trimming removed 0 bases from V and 1 base from J, leaving 12 bases between the germline ends. From cysteine to phenylalanine, the CDR3 is 16 amino acids long. Just CDR3 DNA is preserved here, 48 bases in frame from base 1. Library preparation employed PCR. Sequencing was performed on an Illumina HiSeq 2500. Molecular barcoding was employed in the preparation of TCR libraries, with unique molecular identifiers being used to normalize TCRbeta repertoire quantification. In-frame beta chains were kept once TCRdb had trimmed the public reads at Q25 with fastp and called clones with MiXCR. CDR3 protein sequences are deduplicated, and each keeps its most common genes and DNA. Counted in this sample were nearly 400,000 distinct CDR3 sequences; around 21% of them appeared once. Over 3.5% of the sample is in the top ten clones.

A word on this clonotype: Its antigen is still unknown. It has no much larger one-base neighbor in the sample; base qualities were not kept.

The clonotype originates from a human donor who donated a stem cell graft to a child with acute myeloid leukemia. This specimen was PBMCs from the stem cell graft donor, taken from the stem cell graft. The sequence is built from TRBV3-1 and TRBJ1-1; TRBD1 is perhaps the D gene, given 6 matching bases. The DNA sequence follows: TGTGCCAGCAGCCAAGAGTTACGGACAGCGAACACTGAAGCTTTCTTT. It translates to CASSQELRTANTEAFF.